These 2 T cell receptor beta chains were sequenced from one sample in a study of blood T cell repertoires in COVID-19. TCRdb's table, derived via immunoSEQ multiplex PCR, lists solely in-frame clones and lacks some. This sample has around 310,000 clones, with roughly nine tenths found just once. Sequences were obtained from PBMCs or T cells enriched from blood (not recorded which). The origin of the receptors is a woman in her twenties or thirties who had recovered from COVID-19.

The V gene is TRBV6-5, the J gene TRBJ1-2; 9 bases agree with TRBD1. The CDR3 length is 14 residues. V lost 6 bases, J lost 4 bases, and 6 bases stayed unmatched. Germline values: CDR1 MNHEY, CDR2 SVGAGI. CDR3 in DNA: TGTGCCAGCAGGCTACAGGGGGCTTCCTATGGCTACACCTTC. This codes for CASRLQGASYGYTF.

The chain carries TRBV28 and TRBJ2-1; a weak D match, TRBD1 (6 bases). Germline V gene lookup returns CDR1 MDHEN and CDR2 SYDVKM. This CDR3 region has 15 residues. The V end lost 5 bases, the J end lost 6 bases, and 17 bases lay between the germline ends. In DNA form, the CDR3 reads TGTGCCAGCAGTCCGATGATGGGACACACCAATGAGCAGTTCTTC. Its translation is CASSPMMGHTNEQFF.